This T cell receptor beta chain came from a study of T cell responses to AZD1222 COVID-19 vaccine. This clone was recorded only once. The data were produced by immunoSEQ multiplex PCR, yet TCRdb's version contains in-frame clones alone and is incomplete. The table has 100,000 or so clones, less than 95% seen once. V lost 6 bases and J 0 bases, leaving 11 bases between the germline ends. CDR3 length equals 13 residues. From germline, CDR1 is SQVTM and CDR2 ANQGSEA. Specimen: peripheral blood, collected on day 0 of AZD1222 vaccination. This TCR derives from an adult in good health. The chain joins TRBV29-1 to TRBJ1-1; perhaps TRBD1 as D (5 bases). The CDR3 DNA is TGCAGCGTGGTTGACAGCTTGAACACTGAAGCTTTCTTT. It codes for CSVVDSLNTEAFF.